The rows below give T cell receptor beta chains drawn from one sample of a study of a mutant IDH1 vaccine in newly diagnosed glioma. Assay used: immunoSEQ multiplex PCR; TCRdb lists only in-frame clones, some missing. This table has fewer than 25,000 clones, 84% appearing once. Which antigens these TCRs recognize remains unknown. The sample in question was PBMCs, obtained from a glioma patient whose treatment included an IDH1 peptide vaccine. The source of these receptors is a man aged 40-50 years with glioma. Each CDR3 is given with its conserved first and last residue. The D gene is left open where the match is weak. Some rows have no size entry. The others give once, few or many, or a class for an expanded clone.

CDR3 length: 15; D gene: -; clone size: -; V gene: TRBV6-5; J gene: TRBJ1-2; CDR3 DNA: TGTGCCAGCAGTTACTCGACTCTAGGGAGTTATGGCTACACCTTC; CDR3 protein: CASSYSTLGSYGYTF
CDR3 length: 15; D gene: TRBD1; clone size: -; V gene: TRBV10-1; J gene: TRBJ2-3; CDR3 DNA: TGCGCCAGCAGTGACCACAGGGGGAAGACAGATACGCAGTATTTT; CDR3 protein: CASSDHRGKTDTQYF
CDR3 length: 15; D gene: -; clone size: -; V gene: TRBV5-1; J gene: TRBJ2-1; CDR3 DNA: TGCGCCAGCAGCTTGGGGGACAATGCCTACAATGAGCAGTTCTTC; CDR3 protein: CASSLGDNAYNEQFF
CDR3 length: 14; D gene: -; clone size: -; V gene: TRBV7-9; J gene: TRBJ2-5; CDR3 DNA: TGTGCCAGCAGCCCCCCCAGAGATGTAAAGACCCAGTACTTC; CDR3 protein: CASSPPRDVKTQYF
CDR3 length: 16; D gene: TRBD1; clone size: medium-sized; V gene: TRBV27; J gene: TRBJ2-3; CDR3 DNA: TGTGCCAGTTCCTTGGGACAGGGGGTGATTTCAGATACGCAGTATTTT; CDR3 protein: CASSLGQGVISDTQYF
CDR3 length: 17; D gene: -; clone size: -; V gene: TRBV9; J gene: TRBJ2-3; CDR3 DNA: TGTGCCAGCAGCGTTTTAGATGTGCGGACAGCCTCAGATACGCAGTATTTT; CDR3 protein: CASSVLDVRTASDTQYF
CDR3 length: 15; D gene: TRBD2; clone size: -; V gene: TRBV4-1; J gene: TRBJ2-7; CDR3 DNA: TGCGCCAGCAGCCACCCTACTAGCGGATCCTACGAGCAGTACTTC; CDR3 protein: CASSHPTSGSYEQYF
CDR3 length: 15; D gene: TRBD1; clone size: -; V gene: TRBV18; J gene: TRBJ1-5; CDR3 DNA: TGTGCCAGCTCACCGGAACAGGGGGCTGGTCAGCCCCAGCATTTT; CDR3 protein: CASSPEQGAGQPQHF
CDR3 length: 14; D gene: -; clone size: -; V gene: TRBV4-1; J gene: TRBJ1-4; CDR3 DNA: TGCGCCAGCAGCCAAAGGAGGGTAGAGGAAAAACTGTTTTTT; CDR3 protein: CASSQRRVEEKLFF
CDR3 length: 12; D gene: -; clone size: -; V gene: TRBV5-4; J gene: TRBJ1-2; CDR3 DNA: TGTGCCAGCAGCTTGCCATCCAGTGGCTACACCTTC; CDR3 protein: CASSLPSSGYTF
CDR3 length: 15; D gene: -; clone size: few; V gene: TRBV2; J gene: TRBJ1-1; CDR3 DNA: TGTGCCAGCAGTGGACTGGGGGCCTCGAACACTGAAGCTTTCTTT; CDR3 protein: CASSGLGASNTEAFF
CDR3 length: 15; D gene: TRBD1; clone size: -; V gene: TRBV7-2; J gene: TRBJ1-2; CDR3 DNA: TGTGCCAGCAGCTCCCGACAGGCCCAGGGGGGTGGCTACACCTTC; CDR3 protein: CASSSRQAQGGGYTF
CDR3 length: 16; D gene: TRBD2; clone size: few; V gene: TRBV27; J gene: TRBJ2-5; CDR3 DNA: TGTGCCAGCAGTCTTACTAGCGGGAGGGCCCGCGAGACCCAGTACTTC; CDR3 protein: CASSLTSGRARETQYF
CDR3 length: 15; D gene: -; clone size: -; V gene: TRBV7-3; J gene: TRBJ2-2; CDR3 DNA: TGTGCCAGCAGCTTAAGTTTAGCGAACACCGGGGAGCTGTTTTTT; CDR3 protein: CASSLSLANTGELFF
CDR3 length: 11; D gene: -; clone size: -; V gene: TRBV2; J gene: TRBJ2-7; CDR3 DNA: TGTGCCAGCAGCCAGACGGACCTCGTTGACTTC; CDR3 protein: CASSQTDLVDF
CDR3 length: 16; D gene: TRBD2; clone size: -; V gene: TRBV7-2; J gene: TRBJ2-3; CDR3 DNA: TGTGCCAGCAGCCTAGTAGGGACTAGCGCCACAGATACGCAGTATTTT; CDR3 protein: CASSLVGTSATDTQYF
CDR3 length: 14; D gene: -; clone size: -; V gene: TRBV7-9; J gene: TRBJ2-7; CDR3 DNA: TGTGCCAGCAGCTTATCAGGGGTAGCCTACGAGCAGTACTTC; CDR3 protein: CASSLSGVAYEQYF
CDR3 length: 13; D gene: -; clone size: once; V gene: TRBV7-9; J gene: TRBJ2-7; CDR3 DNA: TGTGCCAGCAGCCTCGGACAATACTACGAGCAGTACTTC; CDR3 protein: CASSLGQYYEQYF
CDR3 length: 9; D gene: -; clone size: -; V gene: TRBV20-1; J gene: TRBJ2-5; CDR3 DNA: TGCAGTGCTCCAGAGACCCAGTACTTC; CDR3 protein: CSAPETQYF
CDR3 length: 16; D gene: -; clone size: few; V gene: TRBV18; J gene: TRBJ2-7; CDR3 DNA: TGTGCCAGCTCACCTCCCGGAGCAGCAGCAGATTACGAGCAGTACTTC; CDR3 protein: CASSPPGAAADYEQYF